The 28 T cell receptor beta chains in this list originate from one sample, sequenced in a study of beta chain features in type 1 diabetes. Expressed TCRB transcripts were sequenced after all isolated RNA was converted to cDNA. The assay was immunoSEQ multiplex PCR, and TCRdb's table has in-frame clones only and misses some. The sample has 350,000 or so clones; roughly 21% are singletons. The sample consisted of naive CD4+ T cells from blood. The receptors were gathered from a woman younger than 35 in good health.

Written as DNA, the CDR3 is TGTGCCTGGAGTGTAAGGCCCGGGAAGGGTAACTATGGCTACACCTTC. It is translated as CAWSVRPGKGNYGYTF. The chain is built from TRBV30 and TRBJ1-2, with D uncertain. V dropped 0 bases and J dropped 1 base, with 15 bases sitting between them. The CDR3 totals 16 residues. The germline CDR1 and CDR2 sequences are GTSNPN and SVGIG (reference sequence).

This clone occurred a few times. The V and J genes are TRBV7-9 and TRBJ1-4, with 9 bases fitting TRBD1. Germline trimming cut 5 bases from V and 8 bases from J; bases unmatched to any gene: 6. Germline CDR1 reads SEHNR; CDR2 reads FQNEAQ (reference sequence). The CDR3 runs 14 residues. The CDR3 bases are TGTGCCAGCAGCGCACAGGGGGCTCGGGAAAAACTGTTTTTT. It specifies CASSAQGAREKLFF.

A single count supports this clone. The CDR3 DNA sequence: TGTGCCAGCAGCACCCTGGACAGCCTGAACACTGAAGCTTTCTTT. This gives the protein CASSTLDSLNTEAFF. The chain carries TRBV21-1 and TRBJ1-1; the D call TRBD1 from the table was never checked on the DNA. TRBV21-1 is flagged as a pseudogene. The length of the CDR3 is 15 residues.

The rearrangement uses TRBV9 and TRBJ1-2; 8 bases line up with TRBD1. The V gene's germline CDR1 is SGDLS and CDR2 YYNGEE. V trimming: 1 base; J trimming: 0 bases; junction bases outside the gene matches: 11. The CDR3 loop spans 18 amino acids. The CDR3 bases are TGTGCCAGCAGCGTAAGGAGTACTTCAGGGGGCTCTAACTATGGCTACACCTTC. It specifies CASSVRSTSGGSNYGYTF.

The genes are TRBV27 and TRBJ2-7, with TRBD1 as a possible D gene (6 bases). V was trimmed by 5 bases and J by 5 bases, leaving 19 bases between them. Germline CDR1 is MNHEY and CDR2 is SMNVEV (reference sequence). This CDR3 has 15 residues. In DNA, the CDR3 is TGTGCCAGCAGTCCGTACAGGGAAGGAAGGCACGAGCAGTACTTC. Translation: CASSPYREGRHEQYF.

This clone was recorded a few times. The rearrangement links TRBV18 to TRBJ2-7, with D possibly being TRBD2 (5 bases). Trimming pared 3 bases from V and 5 bases from J, leaving 17 bases between. Germline assignment: CDR1 KGHSH and CDR2 LQKENI. The CDR3 extends over 15 amino acids. The CDR3 sequence: CASSPSRVMTNEQYF. CDR3 bases: TGTGCCAGCTCACCTTCTCGGGTGATGACTAACGAGCAGTACTTC.

This clone came up a few times. V is TRBV7-2 and J is TRBJ2-7, with D perhaps matching TRBD1 (5 bases). The CDR3 covers 16 residues. Germline V gives CDR1 SGHTA, CDR2 FQGNSA. Trimming removed 4 bases from V and 0 bases from J, with 16 bases in between. The CDR3 is CASSYKGSPSSYEQYF. CDR3 DNA: TGTGCCAGCAGCTACAAGGGGTCCCCTTCCTCCTACGAGCAGTACTTC.

The V gene is TRBV7-9, the J gene TRBJ2-4; 7 nucleotides line up with TRBD2. Germline loops: CDR1 SEHNR, CDR2 FQNEAQ (reference sequence). This CDR3 has 18 residues. Trimming took 2 bases from V and 0 from J; bases not matched to a gene: 10. CDR3 DNA sequence: TGTGCCAGCAGCTTAAGGGAGGGAGCTCCCCTAGCCAAAAACATTCAGTACTTC. It is translated as CASSLREGAPLAKNIQYF.

The table lists this clone with a few counts. This sequence joins TRBV5-4 and TRBJ2-6, with D perhaps TRBD1 (5 bases). From germline, CDR1 is SGHNT and CDR2 YYREEE (reference sequence). The CDR3 spans 16 residues. The V and J ends lost 0 bases and 4 bases respectively, with 11 bases between them. CDR3 loop: CASSLGGQSGANVLTF. Here the CDR3 DNA reads TGTGCCAGCAGCTTGGGGGGCCAATCGGGGGCCAACGTCCTGACTTTC.

Comments on this clone: This specimen includes other DNA sequences encoding the same CDR3. The rearrangement links TRBV5-4 to TRBJ2-1; tentative D call: TRBD2 (6 bases). This CDR3 spans 15 amino acids. Germline CDR1 SGHNT, CDR2 YYREEE (reference sequence). Trimming took 5 bases from V and 0 from J, leaving 12 bases between them. CDR3 residues: CASSLAPSSYNEQFF. In DNA, the CDR3 is TGTGCCAGCAGTCTAGCGCCGAGCTCCTACAATGAGCAGTTCTTC.

This clone showed up just once. V gene TRBV4-3 combines with J gene TRBJ2-3; maybe TRBD1 (5 bases). There are 16 residues in the CDR3. The germline V gene has CDR1 LGHNA and CDR2 YSLEER. V gave up 2 bases and J gave up 1 base, with 13 bases separating them. The CDR3 sequence is CASSQYVDRRTDTQYF. The CDR3 nucleotides read TGCGCCAGCAGCCAATATGTAGACAGACGCACAGATACGCAGTATTTT.

This clone was counted a few times. The genes are TRBV30 and TRBJ1-5; TRBD1 matches at 8 bases. Germline V gives CDR1 GTSNPN, CDR2 SVGIG (reference sequence). This CDR3 region has 14 residues. Unmatched junction bases numbered 7, after V lost 5 bases and J lost 4 bases. CDR3 residues: CAWGSRGRNQPQHF. CDR3 coding DNA: TGTGCCTGGGGATCCAGGGGGCGGAATCAGCCCCAGCATTTT.

This clone has a handful of counts. The chain joins TRBV2 to TRBJ2-2, with 7 bases matching TRBD1. The CDR3 loop spans 14 amino acids. V was pared by 6 bases and J by 5 bases, with 6 bases of the junction left unmatched. Germline V CDR1 and CDR2: SNHLY, FYNNEI. As DNA, the CDR3 is TGTGCCAGCAGCGAGACAGGGCTAACCGGGGAGCTGTTTTTT. Its translation: CASSETGLTGELFF.

This clone was seen a handful of times. The chain has TRBV4-3 and TRBJ2-1; 11 bases fit TRBD2. Germline-derived CDR1 and CDR2 are LGHNA and YSLEER. V trimming: 4 bases; J trimming: 8 bases; junction bases outside the gene matches: 13. CDR3 size: 17 residues. CDR3: CASSPQLAGALGDEQFF. The CDR3 coding sequence is TGCGCCAGCAGCCCACAACTAGCGGGGGCCCTAGGGGATGAGCAGTTCTTC.

V usage is TRBV18 and J usage is TRBJ1-1, with 7 bases identical to TRBD1. V was pared by 3 bases and J by 1 base, with 5 bases of the junction left unmatched. The CDR3 is made up of 15 amino acids. The germline V gene has CDR1 KGHSH and CDR2 LQKENI. CDR3 region: CASSPGGTANTEAFF. DNA of the CDR3: TGTGCCAGCTCACCCGGCGGGACAGCGAACACTGAAGCTTTCTTT.

The table lists this clone with a few counts. V gene TRBV7-9 combines with J gene TRBJ2-3; 10 bases align to TRBD2. The CDR3 runs 16 residues. The ends lost 5 bases at V and 0 bases at J; junction bases unmatched: 5. In germline, CDR1 is SEHNR, CDR2 FQNEAQ (reference sequence). In DNA form, the CDR3 reads TGTGCCAGCAGCGCACTAGCGGGATTAAGCACAGATACGCAGTATTTT. Its protein is CASSALAGLSTDTQYF.

This clone has a handful of counts. The chain has TRBV7-2 and TRBJ2-1; D perhaps matches TRBD1 (5 bases). The CDR3 spans 15 residues. Per germline, CDR1 SGHTA and CDR2 FQGNSA. The germline V and J ends were trimmed by 5 bases and 10 bases, with 21 bases remaining between them. For the CDR3, the DNA is TGTGCCAGCAGCCGTCTTCCCCCAGGGCAGATCGAGCAGTTCTTC. This sequence encodes CASSRLPPGQIEQFF.

Here the CDR3 reads CSVVRSASILPRHTDTQYF. The CDR3 DNA reads as TGCAGCGTTGTTAGGTCGGCTTCAATACTCCCTCGACACACAGATACGCAGTATTTT. The chain recombines TRBV29-1 with TRBJ2-3, with D hard to call. Trimming cost V 4 bases and J 2 bases, with 28 bases left between them. This CDR3 has 19 residues. Per germline, CDR1 SQVTM and CDR2 ANQGSEA.

The V and J genes are TRBV5-1 and TRBJ2-5, with D perhaps matching TRBD2 (6 bases). V shed 0 bases and J shed 0 bases, with 9 bases lying between them. The CDR3 length is 15 residues. Germline CDR1 SGHRS, CDR2 YFSETQ. Here the CDR3 DNA reads TGCGCCAGCAGCTTGGCCGGGAGTCACCAAGAGACCCAGTACTTC. Protein sequence: CASSLAGSHQETQYF.

The rearrangement uses TRBV6-1 and TRBJ2-1, with D hard to call. The V gene lost 2 bases and the J gene lost 5 bases, with 10 bases spanning the gap. CDR3 size: 14 residues. The germline CDR1 and CDR2 sequences are MNHNS and SASEGT. As DNA, the CDR3 is TGTGCCAGCAGTGAACCCCTCGGTCACAATGAGCAGTTCTTC. Translated, it gives CASSEPLGHNEQFF.

This clone has only one observation. The genes are TRBV10-3 and TRBJ2-1, with unresolved D. Per the germline V gene, CDR1 is ENHRY and CDR2 is SYGVKD. Trimming cost V 2 bases and J 5 bases, with 10 bases left between them. The CDR3 consists of 14 residues. CDR3 loop: CAISETNNNNEQFF. The CDR3 bases are TGTGCCATCAGTGAGACTAACAATAACAATGAGCAGTTCTTC.

This clone was observed a few times. Other DNA sequences within the sample encode an identical CDR3. This rearrangement joins TRBV18 to TRBJ2-1, with 8 bases aligning to TRBD2. With 3 bases clipped from V and 6 bases from J, the junction kept 7 bases outside the gene matches. Germline V gives CDR1 KGHSH, CDR2 LQKENI. The CDR3 runs 15 residues. The CDR3 DNA follows: TGTGCCAGCTCACCTCCCGGGGGGGAGGGCAATGAGCAGTTCTTC. It codes for CASSPPGGEGNEQFF.

The V gene is TRBV28, the J gene TRBJ2-5, with D hard to call. Per the germline V gene, CDR1 is MDHEN and CDR2 is SYDVKM. The CDR3 extends over 12 amino acids. Trimming took 2 bases from V and 5 from J, leaving 6 bases between them. The CDR3 loop reads CASSLNRETQYF. The CDR3 region has the DNA TGTGCCAGCAGTTTAAATCGGGAGACCCAGTACTTC.

The V call is TRBV29-1, the J call TRBJ1-2, with D unresolved. Trimming took off 3 bases at V and 0 bases at J, with 14 bases between the two ends. The CDR3 has 15 amino acids. Germline lookup yields CDR1 SQVTM and CDR2 ANQGSEA. The CDR3 nucleotides read TGCAGCGTTGAGTCCGCCGGCGGCTCTAACTATGGCTACACCTTC. Protein product: CSVESAGGSNYGYTF.

This rearrangement joins TRBV6-5 to TRBJ1-1, with a weak D call TRBD1 (5 bases). The germline CDR1 and CDR2 sequences are MNHEY and SVGAGI. CDR3 length equals 15 residues. Trimming took off 2 bases at V and 4 bases at J, with 14 bases between the two ends. The CDR3 is CASSYRGRGRTEAFF. CDR3 sequence (DNA): TGTGCCAGCAGTTACAGGGGCCGAGGACGCACTGAAGCTTTCTTT.

The V call is TRBV6-6, the J call TRBJ2-4; 7 bases agree with TRBD1. The CDR3 is 14 amino acids. The junction had 7 bases not matched to a gene; V was cut back by 6 bases and J by 5 bases. Germline V gene lookup returns CDR1 MNHNY and CDR2 SVGAGI (reference sequence). CDR3 sequence reads: CASSFRDSQNIQYF. As DNA, the CDR3 is TGTGCCAGCAGCTTCCGGGACAGTCAAAACATTCAGTACTTC.

The V gene is TRBV5-1, the J gene TRBJ2-3; 8 bases are shared with TRBD1. Germline values: CDR1 SGHRS, CDR2 YFSETQ. V lost 2 bases and J lost 4; bases outside the gene matches: 9. The CDR3 spans 16 residues. CDR3 loop: CASSLRGQGASDTQYF. The CDR3 coding sequence is TGCGCCAGCAGCTTACGGGGGCAGGGGGCCTCAGATACGCAGTATTTT.

This clone was counted once. The chain is built from TRBV6-1 and TRBJ1-5, with D possibly being TRBD1 (5 bases). The CDR3 is 14 amino acids. CDR1 is MNHNS, CDR2 SASEGT, per germline. V was trimmed by 8 bases and J by 5 bases, leaving 16 bases between them. The CDR3 DNA reads TGTGCCAGCTTCGGCACAGGTGGCCATCAGCCCCAGCATTTT. It codes for CASFGTGGHQPQHF.